A single TCR beta chain is shown here with its context. As originally analysed: Researchers report that nucleated cell counts were estimated from reference gene primer amplification. TCRdb keeps only in-frame clones here, not all; method: immunoSEQ multiplex PCR. The V and J calls and clone size come from that table; D and trimming were worked out from the DNA. This table holds about 180,000 clones, roughly 86% found once. The source of the sample is a study of blood T cell repertoires in COVID-19. About the research overall: Donors in the United States, Italy and Spain gave samples during acute or convalescent COVID-19. T cells, B-cell-depleted T cells, or PBMCs provided the cDNA or gDNA that served as material.

The CDR3 has 16 residues. The ends lost 2 bases at V and 4 bases at J; junction bases unmatched: 5. CDR1 is MNHEY and CDR2 is SMNVEV in the germline V gene (reference sequence). The sequence came from a man between 50 and 59 years old with active or convalescent COVID-19. Sequencing was performed on peripheral blood. This chain links TRBV27 with TRBJ2-1, with 10 positions matching TRBD2. The CDR3 nucleotides read TGTGCCAGCAGTTTAGGGACTAGCGTTTCTTACAATGAGCAGTTCTTC. As protein: CASSLGTSVSYNEQFF.